Given below is one T cell receptor (beta chain) in context. Only in-frame clones appear in the TCRdb table, and some are missing; sequencing was by immunoSEQ multiplex PCR. The sample holds 10,000 or so clones; roughly 64% are singletons and the top ten take approximately 4.7%. V gave up 11 bases and J gave up 7 bases; unmatched junction bases: 5. This CDR3 contains 11 residues. Per germline, CDR1 MNHNS and CDR2 SASEGT. Time point here: after neoadjuvant nivolumab, at surgical resection. The data were taken from a study of neoadjuvant anti-PD-1 for oral cavity cancer. The chain recombines TRBV6-1 with TRBJ2-1; 7 bases line up with TRBD2. Specimen: PBMCs, collected after nivolumab (anti-PD-1) treatment. The receptor was derived from a person aged 35-80 years with oral cavity squamous cell carcinoma. The CDR3 reads CAGWEGNEQFF. CDR3 bases: TGTGCCGGGTGGGAGGGTAATGAGCAGTTCTTC.